This passage covers 18 T cell receptor beta chains from one sample sequenced in a study of regulatory T cells in long-lasting Graves disease. Researchers made TCR beta libraries by using iRepertoire HTBI primers and running Arm-PCR on CDR3 regions. TCRdb reprocessed the multiplex PCR reads with MiXCR, giving one entry per CDR3 protein. The data show just over 600,000 distinct CDR3 sequences, with around 15% seen just once and around 19% held by the top ten. The time point was: newly diagnosed GD, antithyroid drugs for less than 3 months. Following extraction of RNA from PBMCs, that RNA was used to make the TCR library. These sequences were also reported in another study, on T cells in Graves' hyperthyroidism and ophthalmopathy.

Sequencing used peripheral blood mononuclear cells (PBMCs), obtained at new diagnosis, from a patient treated with antithyroid drugs. All receptors derive from a woman aged 25 to 39 with Graves disease.

CDR3 loop: CSARPGLAGGPSYNEQFF. As DNA, the CDR3 is TGCAGTGCTCGACCGGGACTAGCGGGAGGGCCGTCCTACAATGAGCAGTTCTTC. This chain connects TRBV20-1 to TRBJ2-1; 16 nucleotides match TRBD2. The CDR3 covers 18 residues. Trimming at V came to 5 bases and at J to 1 base, leaving 8 bases not matched to a gene. The germline V gene encodes CDR1 DFQATT and CDR2 SNEGSKA (reference sequence).

In this sample, this clonotype turned up a few times. V usage is TRBV28 and J usage is TRBJ2-3; 9 bases line up with TRBD1. Germline assignment: CDR1 MDHEN and CDR2 SYDVKM. Trimming cost V 7 bases and J 6 bases; bases outside gene matches: 11. This CDR3 region has 15 residues. Written as DNA, the CDR3 is TGTGCCAGCACAACAGGGGGCGCAGAGTCCGATACGCAGTATTTT. Its protein is CASTTGGAESDTQYF.

This clonotype has more than one count but fewer than ten. The gene calls are TRBV9 and TRBJ1-1; TRBD1 is a possible D gene (5 bases). Germline V CDR1 and CDR2: SGDLS, YYNGEE. The germline V and J ends were trimmed by 4 bases and 7 bases, with 14 bases remaining between them. CDR3 length equals 13 residues. The CDR3 sequence is CASSPRTRGEAFF. CDR3 nucleotides: TGTGCCAGCAGCCCCAGAACGAGGGGTGAAGCTTTCTTT.

This clonotype was recorded a few times. The chain couples TRBV3-1 to TRBJ2-6, with D unresolved. Germline V gene sequence: CDR1 LGHDT, CDR2 YNNKEL (reference sequence). This CDR3 region has 16 residues. The germline V and J ends were trimmed by 4 bases and 0 bases, with 10 bases remaining between them. CDR3 bases: TGTGCCAGCAGCCCCTCGGCAGTCTCTGGGGCCAACGTCCTGACTTTC. It translates to CASSPSAVSGANVLTF. Complete variable domain (other parts from reference TRBV3-1 and TRBJ2-6): DTAVSQTPKYLVTQMGNDKSIKCEQNLGHDTMYWYKQDSKKFLKIMFSYNNKELIINETVPNRFSPKSPDKAHLNLHINSLELGDSAVYFCASSPSAVSGANVLTFGAGSRLTVL.

There are a few counts of this clonotype. An end of the junction does not agree with germline; a read error may underlie this. The gene calls are TRBV30 and TRBJ1-2, with a possible D match to TRBD1 (5 bases). Germline V gene data show CDR1 as GTSNPN and CDR2 as SVGIG (reference sequence). This CDR3 spans 12 amino acids. The CDR3: CAWGGGGLSGIF. The DNA for the CDR3 is TGTGCCTGGGGGGGGGGGGGACTGTCCGGAATCTTC.

This CDR3 is CASSIPGTDRPTF. The CDR3 region has the DNA TGTGCCAGCAGCATCCCAGGGACAGATCGTCCCACCTTC. The rearrangement joins TRBV9 to TRBJ1-2, with TRBD1 identical over 7 bases. The germline V gene has CDR1 SGDLS and CDR2 YYNGEE. The CDR3 sequence is 13 residues long. The ends lost 4 bases at V and 13 bases at J; junction bases unmatched: 13.

In this sample, this clonotype turned up a few times. CDR3 sequence (DNA): TGCAGCGTTCTGAAGCGACTAGCGGGAGGGAAAGAAGAGACCCAGTACTTC. Protein: CSVLKRLAGGKEETQYF. The chain has TRBV29-1 and TRBJ2-5; TRBD2 matches 14 bases. The V and J ends lost 5 bases and 3 bases, in that order; junction bases with no gene match: 11. Germline lookup yields CDR1 SQVTM and CDR2 ANQGSEA. The CDR3 is 17 amino acids.

This clonotype was counted only a few times. This chain links TRBV28 with TRBJ2-5; TRBD1 might be the D (5 bases). The germline CDR1 and CDR2 sequences are MDHEN and SYDVKM. V dropped 6 bases and J dropped 2 bases, with 10 bases sitting between them. The CDR3 runs 13 residues. CDR3 sequence (DNA): TGTGCCAGCAGACCCGCAGGGCAAGAGACCCAGTACTTC. Protein sequence: CASRPAGQETQYF.

This clonotype has ten or more counts. CDR3 residues: CASSLAGETYEQYF. The CDR3, as DNA: TGTGCCAGCAGCTTAGCGGGAGAGACATACGAGCAGTACTTC. This chain connects TRBV7-2 to TRBJ2-7; the D gene is possibly TRBD2 (5 bases). This CDR3 region has 14 residues. The germline V gene encodes CDR1 SGHTA and CDR2 FQGNSA. Trimming took 0 bases from V and 4 from J, leaving 10 bases between them.

In its sample, this clonotype was seen once. The V and J genes are TRBV7-8 and TRBJ1-3; 8 nucleotides line up with TRBD1. Germline CDR1 is SGHVS and CDR2 is FQNEAQ. The CDR3 extends over 18 amino acids. The V and J ends lost 8 bases and 0 bases, in that order; junction bases with no gene match: 15. CDR3 sequence (DNA): TGTGCCAGCGGCCGACTAGGACAGGGCGTAATCTCTGGAAACACCATATATTTT. Translating it yields CASGRLGQGVISGNTIYF. Drawing the rest from reference TRBV7-8 and TRBJ1-3, the complete variable domain is GAGVSQSPRYKVAKRGQDVALRCDPISGHVSLFWYQQALGQGPEFLTYFQNEAQLDKSGLPSDRFFAERPEGSVSTLKIQRTQQEDSAVYLCASGRLGQGVISGNTIYFGEGSWLTVV.

This clonotype was counted ten times or more. The chain recombines TRBV30 with TRBJ2-5; D may match TRBD1 or TRBD2 (5 bases each). Germline V gene lookup returns CDR1 GTSNPN and CDR2 SVGIG (reference sequence). This CDR3 comprises 15 residues. Trimming shortened V by 0 bases and J by 5 bases, and 16 bases separated the two germline ends. This CDR3 reads CAWSVGRIKRETQYF. The CDR3 coding sequence is TGTGCCTGGAGTGTGGGACGGATTAAGAGGGAGACCCAGTACTTC.

CDR3 DNA sequence: TGTGCCAGCAGCCAGGGCTACAGCCAAGAGACCCAGTACTTC. Its protein is CASSQGYSQETQYF. This rearrangement joins TRBV3-1 to TRBJ2-5; D is ambiguous. The germline V gene encodes CDR1 LGHDT and CDR2 YNNKEL (reference sequence). The CDR3 length is 14 residues. Trimming took off 3 bases at V and 1 base at J, with 9 bases between the two ends.

A single count supports this clonotype. The CDR3 DNA is TGCAGTGCTGGCCCAACAGGAGCCTACGAGCAGTACTTC. This sequence encodes CSAGPTGAYEQYF. J is TRBJ2-7 and V is TRBV20-1; D is perhaps TRBD1 (5 bases). Looked up from germline, CDR1 is DFQATT and CDR2 is SNEGSKA (reference sequence). The CDR3 totals 13 residues. Trimming left V 5 bases short and J 2 bases short, with 13 bases between.

This clonotype was detected ten times or more. The rearrangement uses TRBV20-1 and TRBJ2-7; D is undetermined. Germline V CDR1 and CDR2: DFQATT, SNEGSKA (reference sequence). The V end was cut by 6 bases, the J end by 0 bases, with 15 bases between. This CDR3 contains 14 residues. CDR3 DNA sequence: TGCAGTGCCAGCCTTGTCACAAGCTCCTACGAGCAGTACTTC. This codes for CSASLVTSSYEQYF.

This rearrangement joins TRBV10-2 to TRBJ1-2; D gene unclear. Deletions cut 0 bases from V and 6 bases from J, with 8 bases between. The CDR3 consists of 13 residues. The germline V gene encodes CDR1 WSHSY and CDR2 SAAADI. CDR3 region: CASSESGYDGYTF. The DNA for the CDR3 is TGCGCCAGCAGTGAGTCCGGGTATGATGGCTACACCTTC.

In the case of this clonotype: One junction end disagrees with the germline gene, perhaps due to a read error. The rearrangement joins TRBV5-1 to TRBJ2-7, with TRBD1 identical over 8 bases. CDR3 length equals 13 residues. Per germline, CDR1 SGHRS and CDR2 YFSETQ. This CDR3 is CASSWGTGYGQYF. The CDR3 DNA is TGCGCCAGCAGCTGGGGGACAGGCTACGGGCAGTACTTC.

V and J are TRBV6-1 and TRBJ2-2; D might be TRBD2 (6 bases). CDR1 and CDR2 (germline): MNHNS, SASEGT. This CDR3 region has 17 residues. The V and J ends lost 11 bases and 0 bases respectively, with 22 bases between them. Written as DNA, the CDR3 is TGTGCCGCATCGGGGGAGCGTGCGCTCGCGAACACCGGGGAGCTGTTTTTT. Translating gives CAASGERALANTGELFF.

This clonotype was found many times. The chain links TRBV28 to TRBJ1-2; D is uncertain. The CDR3 totals 13 residues. V gave up 5 bases and J gave up 4 bases, with 11 bases separating them. Germline CDR1 MDHEN, CDR2 SYDVKM. Here the CDR3 reads CASSPVQSYGYTF. The DNA for the CDR3 is TGTGCCAGCAGTCCCGTTCAGTCCTATGGCTACACCTTC.